This T cell receptor (beta chain) was identified in a study of T-cell reconstitution after alpha-beta-depleted transplantation in children. The CDR3 consists of 15 residues. Unmatched junction bases numbered 2, after V lost 4 bases and J lost 6 bases. Germline V gene sequence: CDR1 LNHNV, CDR2 YYDKDF (reference sequence). The sample holds a few counts of this clonotype. TCRbeta library construction was performed incorporating unique molecular identifiers. TCRdb passed the PCR reads through MiXCR, listing each CDR3 protein once. In the table there are about 500,000 distinct CDR3 sequences, over 10% of which are singletons.

Sequenced material: PBMCs, mostly from graft donor cells, taken 180 days after TCRalphabeta/CD19-depleted stem cell transplant. This receptor was obtained from a female patient under 10 years old who had a stem cell transplant for aplastic anemia, so the T cells may come from the graft donor. The chain carries TRBV15 and TRBJ2-1; 14 positions match TRBD2. CDR3 DNA sequence: TGTGCCACCAGCACGACTAGCGGGAGGGTCAATGAGCAGTTCTTC. Residues: CATSTTSGRVNEQFF.